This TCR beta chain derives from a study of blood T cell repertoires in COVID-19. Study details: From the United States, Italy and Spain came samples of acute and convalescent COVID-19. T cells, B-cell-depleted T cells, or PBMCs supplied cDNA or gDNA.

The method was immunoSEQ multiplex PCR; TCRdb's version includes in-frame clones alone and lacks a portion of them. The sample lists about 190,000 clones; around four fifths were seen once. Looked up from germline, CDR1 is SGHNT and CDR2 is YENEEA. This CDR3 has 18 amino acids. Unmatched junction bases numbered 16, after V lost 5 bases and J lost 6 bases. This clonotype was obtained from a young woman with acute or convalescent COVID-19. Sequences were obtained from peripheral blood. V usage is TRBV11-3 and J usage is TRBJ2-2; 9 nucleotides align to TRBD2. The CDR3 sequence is CASSPYFLLAGTPGELFF. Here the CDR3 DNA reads TGTGCCAGCAGCCCATACTTCCTTCTAGCGGGAACCCCCGGGGAGCTGTTTTTT.